This passage covers 13 T cell receptor beta chains from one sample sequenced in a study of T cell repertoires in cytomegalovirus infection (dated by TCRdb to between 2018 and 2021). Sequencing was performed on an Illumina HiSeq 1500. TCRdb redid the processing of the public reads, applying fastp at Q25 and MiXCR, and retained in-frame beta chains. CDR3 protein duplicates are merged, each entry listing the most common genes and DNA. Within this sample are approximately 700,000 distinct CDR3 sequences, with 35% of them counted one time only. Around 3% of the sample rests with the top ten. The sequenced sample consisted of PBMCs. The origin of the receptors is a human donor in good health (CMV status not recorded). Some clones in this sample may be carry-over from other donors' samples.

This chain connects TRBV5-1 to TRBJ2-1; D possibly corresponds to TRBD1 (5 bases). The germline CDR1 and CDR2 sequences are SGHRS and YFSETQ. V lost 0 bases to trimming and J lost 9 bases, with 16 bases between them. The CDR3 is 15 residues long. The CDR3 here is CASSLAPDSTTEQFF. The CDR3, as DNA: TGCGCCAGCAGCTTGGCCCCCGACAGCACCACTGAGCAGTTCTTC.

V is TRBV3-1 and J is TRBJ2-1, with 7 nucleotides matching TRBD2. V dropped 6 bases and J dropped 6; count of bases not matched to a gene: 20. Per germline, CDR1 LGHDT and CDR2 YNNKEL (reference sequence). The CDR3 length is 18 residues. CDR3 amino acids: CASSPFLTQAGTGNEQFF. CDR3 bases: TGTGCCAGCAGTCCTTTTTTGACTCAAGCGGGGACTGGCAATGAGCAGTTCTTC.

The J gene is TRBJ2-7, the V gene TRBV6-1, with 7 bases lining up with TRBD1. CDR3 length: 13 residues. Germline CDR1 reads MNHNS; CDR2 reads SASEGT. V dropped 7 bases and J dropped 3; count of bases not matched to a gene: 6. The chain's CDR3 is CASTKTGLYEQYF. The DNA for the CDR3 is TGTGCCAGCACCAAGACAGGGCTCTACGAGCAGTACTTC.

This clonotype was seen many times. J is TRBJ2-5 and V is TRBV7-3, with TRBD1 matching over 7 bases. Germline V gives CDR1 SGHTA, CDR2 FQGTGA. The J segment lost 4 bases and the V segment lost 5 bases, leaving 4 bases of the junction unmatched. This CDR3 is built from 13 residues. CDR3: CASSRRQGETQYF. The CDR3 nucleotides are TGTGCCAGCAGCCGCCGACAGGGAGAGACCCAGTACTTC. Full variable domain (missing parts from reference TRBV7-3 and TRBJ2-5): GAGVSQTPSNKVTEKGKYVELRCDPISGHTALYWYRQSLGQGPEFLIYFQGTGAADDSGLPNDRFFAVRPEGSVSTLKIQRTERGDSAVYLCASSRRQGETQYFGPGTRLLVL.

This clonotype has a handful of counts. Compared with germline, one end of the junction differs, possibly owing to a read error. The chain combines TRBV5-4 with TRBJ1-3; 9 bases fit TRBD1. The CDR3 spans 14 residues. The germline V gene has CDR1 SGHNT and CDR2 YYREEE (reference sequence). In nucleotides, the CDR3 is TGTGCTAGCAGCCGGGACAGGGATGGAAACACCATATATTTT. It yields the protein CASSRDRDGNTIYF.

With respect to this clonotype: The junction departs from the called germline gene at one end, perhaps through a read error. The genes are TRBV12-3 or TRBV12-4 and TRBJ1-1, with a tentative D call TRBD1 (5 bases). The CDR3 loop spans 13 amino acids. The CDR3: CASYQRTDTKAFF. CDR3 in DNA: TGTGCCAGCTACCAACGGACGGACACTAAAGCTTTCTTT.

The chain carries TRBV5-5 and TRBJ1-5, with 9 bases lining up with TRBD1. The V segment lost 4 bases and the J segment 3 bases; nucleotides outside the gene matches: 8. Germline V CDR1 and CDR2: SGHKS, YYEKEE (reference sequence). This CDR3 has 16 residues. CDR3 loop: CASSVAGTGYNQPQHF. For the CDR3, the DNA is TGTGCCAGCAGCGTCGCCGGGACAGGGTACAATCAGCCCCAGCATTTT.

The chain carries TRBV6-1 and TRBJ1-5, with D hard to call. Germline V lookup: CDR1 MNHNS, CDR2 SASEGT. The CDR3 runs to 14 residues. Trimming took off 6 bases at V and 1 base at J, with 10 bases between the two ends. The CDR3 sequence: CASRGQLSNQPQHF. For the CDR3, the DNA is TGTGCCAGCAGAGGGCAGCTCAGCAATCAGCCCCAGCATTTT.

This clonotype showed up just a few times. The V and J genes are TRBV7-8 and TRBJ2-7; 8 bases align to TRBD2. CDR3 length equals 19 residues. The V and J ends lost 8 bases and 2 bases, in that order; junction bases with no gene match: 23. Germline values: CDR1 SGHVS, CDR2 FQNEAQ. The CDR3 DNA is TGTGCCAGCTCCATAGAGGAGAGACCGGGACTAGTAGGTACCTACGAGCAGTACTTC. This sequence encodes CASSIEERPGLVGTYEQYF.

The chain combines TRBV11-2 with TRBJ2-4; 10 bases line up with TRBD1. V dropped 5 bases and J dropped 9; count of bases not matched to a gene: 10. This CDR3 has 15 residues. Looked up from germline, CDR1 is SGHAT and CDR2 is FQNNGV. In DNA form, the CDR3 reads TGTGCCAGCAGCCTCGCGACAGGGGGCGTGGGCATTCAGTACTTC. Amino acids: CASSLATGGVGIQYF.

The sample holds many counts of this clonotype. The chain employs TRBV7-2 and TRBJ1-5; the D gene is possibly TRBD1 (5 bases). Trimming shortened V by 1 base and J by 4 bases, and 8 bases separated the two germline ends. The CDR3 totals 14 residues. Germline lookup yields CDR1 SGHTA and CDR2 FQGNSA. The CDR3 nucleotides read TGTGCCAGCAGCTTAGTGGGGGAGAATCAGCCCCAGCATTTT. It specifies CASSLVGENQPQHF.

This clonotype was recorded a few times. This chain uses TRBV27 with TRBJ1-4; 9 nucleotides align to TRBD1. V shed 6 bases and J 10 bases; nucleotides not matched to a gene: 9. The germline V gene encodes CDR1 MNHEY and CDR2 SMNVEV (reference sequence). CDR3 length: 14 amino acids. This CDR3 is CASRGNRGLGKLFF. For the CDR3, the DNA is TGTGCCAGCAGAGGAAACAGGGGGCTGGGAAAACTGTTTTTT. Full variable domain (missing parts from reference TRBV27 and TRBJ1-4): EAQVTQNPRYLITVTGKKLTVTCSQNMNHEYMSWYRQDPGLGLRQIYYSMNVEVTDKGDVPEGYKVSRKEKRNFPLILESPSPNQTSLYFCASRGNRGLGKLFFGSGTQLSVL.

The V call is TRBV19, the J call TRBJ1-1, with D tentatively TRBD1 (5 bases). The CDR3 has 16 amino acids. The germline V and J ends were trimmed by 5 bases and 8 bases, with 24 bases remaining between them. Germline CDR1 and CDR2: LNHDA and SQIVND (reference sequence). CDR3 sequence reads: CASSPRQSLTLLEAFF. The CDR3 nucleotides read TGTGCCAGTAGTCCCAGACAGAGCCTAACCCTTCTCGAAGCTTTCTTT. Filled out from reference TRBV19 and TRBJ1-1, the complete variable domain reads DGGITQSPKYLFRKEGQNVTLSCEQNLNHDAMYWYRQDPGQGLRLIYYSQIVNDFQKGDIAEGYSVSREKKESFPLTVTSAQKNPTAFYLCASSPRQSLTLLEAFFGQGTRLTVV.